These 22 T cell receptor beta chains were all obtained from the same sample, sequenced in a study of cytotoxic CD8 clonotypes in ibrutinib-treated CLL. The protocol was immunoSEQ multiplex PCR, while the TCRdb copy is restricted to in-frame clones and leaves out a portion. The profile covers 100,000 or so clones, with about 58% appearing a single time and under 45% taken by the ten largest. The sample in question was PBMCs, obtained after 24 months of ibrutinib treatment. These receptor sequences come from a human donor with chronic lymphocytic leukemia.

This chain uses TRBV19 with TRBJ2-5, with TRBD1 matching over 7 bases. Trimming at V came to 5 bases and at J to 3 bases, leaving 6 bases not matched to a gene. Germline V CDR1 and CDR2: LNHDA, SQIVND (reference sequence). This CDR3 comprises 14 residues. This CDR3 reads CASSATGQKETQYF. Here the CDR3 DNA reads TGTGCCAGTAGTGCGACGGGACAGAAAGAGACCCAGTACTTC.

This clone was counted only a few times. The J gene is TRBJ2-3, the V gene TRBV5-1; D might be TRBD1 (5 bases). Germline V gene sequence: CDR1 SGHRS, CDR2 YFSETQ. The CDR3 is 15 residues long. Trimming cost V 0 bases and J 6 bases, with 14 bases left between them. CDR3 protein: CASSLEGQGRDTQYF. The DNA of the CDR3 is TGCGCCAGCAGCTTGGAGGGCCAGGGTCGCGATACGCAGTATTTT.

Only a few counts were recorded for this clone. The chain employs TRBV25-1 and TRBJ2-1; TRBD2 matches 7 bases. V was clipped by 6 bases and J by 9 bases; unmatched bases: 14. The CDR3 is 15 residues long. Germline lookup yields CDR1 MGHDK and CDR2 SYGVNS. The CDR3 sequence: CASRWTRSFRGEQFF. In nucleotides, the CDR3 is TGTGCCAGCAGATGGACTAGAAGTTTTCGGGGTGAGCAGTTCTTC. The full variable domain, its missing parts supplied by reference TRBV25-1 and TRBJ2-1, is EADIYQTPRYLVIGTGKKITLECSQTMGHDKMYWYQQDPGMELHLIHYSYGVNSTEKGDLSSESTVSRIRTEHFPLTLESARPSHTSQYLCASRWTRSFRGEQFFGPGTRLTVL.

This sequence joins TRBV5-1 and TRBJ2-1, with 10 bases fitting TRBD2. CDR3 length: 16 residues. Germline V lookup: CDR1 SGHRS, CDR2 YFSETQ. V gave up 0 bases and J gave up 3 bases; unmatched junction bases: 3. CDR3 sequence (DNA): TGCGCCAGCAGCTTGGTTCCTAGCGGGGGCTACAATGAGCAGTTCTTC. The encoded protein is CASSLVPSGGYNEQFF.

This chain joins TRBV5-1 and TRBJ2-3, with D perhaps matching TRBD1 (5 bases). Germline-derived CDR1 and CDR2 are SGHRS and YFSETQ. V lost 0 bases, J lost 6 bases, and 11 bases lay in between. This CDR3 region has 14 residues. The CDR3 region has the DNA TGCGCCAGCAGCTTGGATGCAGGGATTGATACGCAGTATTTT. Its translation: CASSLDAGIDTQYF.

The chain has TRBV9 and TRBJ2-1; 7 nucleotides line up with TRBD1. The CDR3 length is 14 residues. Germline assignment: CDR1 SGDLS and CDR2 YYNGEE. J was trimmed by 5 bases and V by 4 bases; bases with no gene match: 6. The CDR3 region is CASSTRQGHNEQFF. The DNA for the CDR3 is TGTGCCAGCAGCACCCGACAGGGACACAATGAGCAGTTCTTC.

This sequence joins TRBV5-1 and TRBJ2-3, with a tentative D call TRBD2 (6 bases). The CDR3 totals 14 residues. The germline V gene has CDR1 SGHRS and CDR2 YFSETQ. The V end lost 4 bases, the J end lost 4 bases, and 13 bases lay between the germline ends. CDR3 region: CASSPNPGADTQYF. The CDR3 bases are TGCGCCAGCAGCCCTAACCCGGGGGCAGATACGCAGTATTTT.

This chain uses TRBV6-5 with TRBJ2-2; 12 positions agree with TRBD1. With V trimmed by 2 bases and J by 6 bases, 1 base remained unmatched. This CDR3 is 15 amino acids long. Germline lookup yields CDR1 MNHEY and CDR2 SVGAGI. The CDR3 protein is CASSYGTGGPGELFF. The CDR3 DNA is TGTGCCAGCAGTTACGGGACAGGGGGCCCCGGGGAGCTGTTTTTT.

The CDR3 DNA reads TGTGCCAGCAGCCGAGGGAGCGGGCAAGAGACCCAGTACTTC. Its protein is CASSRGSGQETQYF. The V call is TRBV5-4, the J call TRBJ2-5; tentatively, D is TRBD2 (6 bases). V gave up 4 bases and J gave up 2 bases, with 12 bases separating them. The CDR3 is made up of 14 amino acids. CDR1 SGHNT and CDR2 YYREEE come from the germline V gene (reference sequence).

The chain joins TRBV30 to TRBJ2-7, with D uncertain. Germline-derived CDR1 and CDR2 are GTSNPN and SVGIG (reference sequence). The CDR3 runs to 10 residues. V shed 5 bases and J shed 8 bases, with 10 bases lying between them. CDR3 sequence reads: CAWGTHQQYF. DNA of the CDR3: TGTGCCTGGGGTACCCATCAGCAGTACTTC.

The J gene is TRBJ2-1, the V gene TRBV29-1, with 9 bases that match TRBD1. This CDR3 region has 12 residues. Germline V gene data show CDR1 as SQVTM and CDR2 as ANQGSEA. V was clipped by 6 bases and J by 9 bases; unmatched bases: 6. CDR3 bases: TGCAGCGTCATCCGGGACAGGGCTGAGCAGTTCTTC. It yields the protein CSVIRDRAEQFF.

The rearrangement uses TRBV30 and TRBJ1-3; D gene ambiguous. In germline, CDR1 is GTSNPN, CDR2 SVGIG (reference sequence). V gave up 0 bases and J gave up 8 bases, with 11 bases separating them. The CDR3 has 13 residues. The DNA of the CDR3 is TGTGCCTGGAGTGTAGCCGGATGGGACACCATATATTTT. It codes for CAWSVAGWDTIYF.

This clone has only a few counts. One junction end does not reproduce the germline sequence, and a read error may be involved. The rearrangement links TRBV5-6 to TRBJ1-3, with D unresolved. The CDR3 loop spans 14 amino acids. Germline CDR1 reads SGHDT; CDR2 reads YYEEEE. CDR3: CASTLRRLGNTIYF. For the CDR3, the DNA is TGTGCCAGCACCTTGAGGCGTCTTGGAAACACCATATATTTT.

Details on this clone: At one end, the junction sequence differs from germline, possibly due to a read error. This chain connects TRBV7-2 to TRBJ2-3; D is perhaps TRBD2 (5 bases). The CDR3 loop spans 12 amino acids. Germline V lookup: CDR1 SGHTA, CDR2 FQGNSA. The CDR3 loop is CASSLASDTQYF. The CDR3 DNA is TGTGCCAGCAGCCTAGCATCAGATACGCAGTATTTT.

The rearrangement links TRBV19 to TRBJ2-3; 7 nucleotides align to TRBD2. Germline trimming cut 4 bases from V and 2 bases from J; bases unmatched to any gene: 6. The CDR3 runs to 15 residues. Germline V gene data show CDR1 as LNHDA and CDR2 as SQIVND (reference sequence). The CDR3 region is CASSTGGTFTDTQYF. DNA for the CDR3: TGTGCCAGTAGTACCGGGGGGACGTTCACAGATACGCAGTATTTT.

This chain uses TRBV18 with TRBJ1-6, with D maybe TRBD1 (6 bases). Trimming cost V 3 bases and J 9 bases, with 12 bases left between them. In germline, CDR1 is KGHSH, CDR2 LQKENI. The CDR3 has 14 amino acids. The CDR3 sequence is CASSPGQQPSPLHF. CDR3 nucleotides: TGTGCCAGCTCACCCGGACAGCAACCTTCACCCCTCCACTTT. The whole variable domain, filled in from reference TRBV18 and TRBJ1-6, reads NAGVMQNPRHLVRRRGQEARLRCSPMKGHSHVYWYRQLPEEGLKFMVYLQKENIIDESGMPKERFSAEFPKEGPSILRIQQVVRGDSAAYFCASSPGQQPSPLHFGNGTRLTVT.

This clone was recorded once. The chain is built from TRBV5-1 and TRBJ2-1; TRBD2 matches 10 bases. After removal of 2 bases from V and 10 bases from J, the junction contained 21 bases not matched to a gene. Germline V gene lookup returns CDR1 SGHRS and CDR2 YFSETQ. This CDR3 has 19 amino acids. The DNA of the CDR3 is TGCGCCAGCAGCTTCCGGCGTTGGCAAGGTAGCGGGGGGATAGGGGAGCAGTTCTTC. This translates into CASSFRRWQGSGGIGEQFF.

V is TRBV7-3 and J is TRBJ1-2, with 8 bases lining up with TRBD1. V trimming: 4 bases; J trimming: 6 bases; junction bases outside the gene matches: 4. The CDR3 runs 13 residues. CDR1 and CDR2 from the germline V gene are SGHTA and FQGTGA. The CDR3 sequence is CASSSTGAHGYTF. The CDR3 DNA is TGTGCCAGCAGCTCGACAGGGGCCCATGGCTACACCTTC.

This clone appeared a single time. The chain is built from TRBV19 and TRBJ2-1, with 11 bases identical to TRBD2. J was trimmed by 7 bases and V by 7 bases; bases with no gene match: 9. Germline-derived CDR1 and CDR2 are LNHDA and SQIVND (reference sequence). The CDR3 spans 15 residues. The CDR3 nucleotides read TGTGCCAGTAAAAGGGCTAGCGGGGGGCTAAATGAGCAGTTCTTC. Translation gives CASKRASGGLNEQFF.

The table lists this clone with a few counts. For the CDR3, the DNA is TGTGCTAGTGGTTGGGGAACCAATGAGCAGTTCTTC. Its protein product is CASGWGTNEQFF. This chain links TRBV12-5 with TRBJ2-1, with D uncertain. The CDR3 is 12 amino acids. Germline CDR1 and CDR2: LGHNT and FRNRAP. V was trimmed by 4 bases and J by 6 bases, leaving 7 bases between them.

The V and J genes are TRBV18 and TRBJ2-1; possible D gene TRBD2, 5 bases. The CDR3 is 14 residues long. V was shortened by 3 bases and J by 7 bases, with 13 bases between the two germline ends. Per the germline V gene, CDR1 is KGHSH and CDR2 is LQKENI. CDR3 sequence (DNA): TGTGCCAGCTCACCGGTAAATAGCGCTAATGAGCAGTTCTTC. It codes for CASSPVNSANEQFF.

This clone turned up a few times. The chain is built from TRBV5-1 and TRBJ2-7; no definite D call. V lost 0 bases, J lost 5 bases, and 6 bases lay in between. This CDR3 spans 12 amino acids. CDR1 and CDR2 from the germline V gene are SGHRS and YFSETQ. This CDR3 is CASSLGVNEQYF. In DNA, the CDR3 is TGCGCCAGCAGCTTGGGGGTCAACGAGCAGTACTTC.